This TCR beta chain is from a study of T cells in women clearing cervical HPV infection listed by TCRdb under 2018. About the full investigation: The cases were about 23 women with histologically confirmed HPV16-related CIN3 or worse, and 2 of those women had invasive cancers. Cases had a median age of roughly 36 years and controls had a median age of approximately 40, with no significant differences in baseline characteristics. The parent cohort enrolled 8,500 to 13,000 women aged 18 or older in Guanacaste, Costa Rica, during about 1993 to 1994 and followed them for 7 to 8 years. Since only a few of the women had HLA typing available, the possibility that HLA type was acting as a confounder could not be ruled out. The 20 to 25 controls were women who cleared a single incident HPV16 infection within 12 months without developing precancer or cancer. Blood from cases was drawn at the visit where the lesion was first identified, while blood from controls was drawn once the infection was no longer detected. Nested within Costa Rica's Guanacaste HPV Natural History Study, an exploratory proof-of-principle case-control study compared TCR repertoires across cervical HPV16 outcomes. Among cases, blood sampling occurred a median of 149 days after lesion detection, with an interquartile range of roughly 85 to 200 days. Five blinded duplicates per group were added as quality controls, so that approximately 60 samples were obtained: roughly 50 participants and 10 replicates. Cases and controls were matched on year of sample collection and on age within five years. Summary of the overall study and its limitations: Lower TRBV6-7 relative abundance was observed in cases than in controls (around 0.1% versus 0.15%; Bonferroni P = 0.0008). Because the number of T cells per sample was unknown, the richness differences could reflect varying T-cell content rather than repertoire biology. Whether associations preceded infection or resulted from infection could not be shown with the cross-sectional design, and effector/memory subsets and HPV-specific T cells were not isolated. TCR repertoire richness was significantly higher in CIN3+ cases than in controls across sequencing depths, while evenness did not differ. Cases were distinguished from controls with an estimated AUC of almost 0.85 by random forest classifiers combining richness and V gene abundances.

Every participant had a single incident cervical HPV16 infection, and women with prevalent HPV16 infections were excluded. Cervical HPV DNA was detected with MY09/MY11 PCR, and genotyping was done with dot-blot hybridization. Fifteen mL of heparinized blood was centrifuged, after which the buffy coat was aliquoted, frozen at -30 degrees C, and then stored at -80 degrees C. QIAGEN kits were used to extract genomic DNA from buffy coat specimens. Of note for this clone: Its binding antigen is unknown. The read comes to an end 3 residues before the CDR3 does, leaving the germline J gene to fill in the end.

TCR beta CDR3 regions were amplified by multiplex PCR using the immunoSEQ assay from an average of roughly 1,300 ng genomic DNA per sample. The assay corrected primer bias using a complete synthetic TCR repertoire to establish an amplification baseline. Amplicons were sequenced on the Illumina platform. Per the original workflow: Sequences were error-corrected by clustering with frequency ratios and a modified nearest-neighbor algorithm and were then analyzed in the immunoSEQ Analyzer with IMGT gene definitions. At each rarefaction depth, TCR richness and evenness were averaged over 20 rarefaction repeats, and samples with fewer sequences than the depth were excluded. Relative abundances of V, D and J genes were compared between groups using Wilcoxon rank sum tests, with FDR correction applied. An intraclass correlation of around 96% for TCR richness and an average of 76.4% across 60 to 80 gene segments were obtained from the blinded duplicates. TCRdb took this table from immuneACCESS and kept in-frame rearrangements with V and J called. Such tables lack part of the clones; where checked against another copy, unresolved V genes explain under half of the gap, and the rest is unexplained. The DNA gave D and trimming, while V, J and clone size come from that table. The sample table on file contains some 46,000 clones. The leading ten clones occupy 35% to 40% of the sample.

Based on the germline V gene, the CDR1 and CDR2 sequences are SGHVS and FNYEAQ. From the cysteine up to the phenylalanine, the CDR3 has a length of 14 residues. The 33 bases shown cover part of the CDR3, and their frame starts at base 1. V gives up 6 bases and J gives up 3 bases, and the segment between their germline ends measures 12 bases. Sequenced material: blood buffy coat. The chain employs TRBV7-6 and TRBJ1-5; the D gene is possibly TRBD1, with 6 bases matching. The TCR was taken from a woman aged 18 to 75 with a cervical HPV16 infection that either progressed to CIN3+ or cleared (not recorded which). The sequenced part of the CDR3 DNA is TGTGCCAGCAGTCTAGGACAGACCAATCAGCCC. Its protein product is CASSLGQTNQP. The full CDR3 reads CASSLGQTNQPQHF.